Below are 5 T cell receptor beta chains sequenced from a single sample in a study of PD-1 blockade in classical Hodgkin lymphoma. Profiled with immunoSEQ multiplex PCR; TCRdb holds only in-frame clones, not every one. This sample carries tens of thousands of clones, approximately 88% of them seen once, and the ten largest clones take approximately 22%. Patients all relapsed after autologous stem cell transplantation, and there was variation in brentuximab vedotin exposure. The material was peripheral blood mononuclear cells (PBMCs), obtained at baseline. These receptors were obtained from a human donor with classical Hodgkin lymphoma.

V and J are TRBV9 and TRBJ2-4; D remains unclear. The V end was cut by 3 bases, the J end by 0 bases, with 10 bases between. The length of the CDR3 is 15 residues. Germline-derived CDR1 and CDR2 are SGDLS and YYNGEE. The CDR3 region is CASSGTPGAKNIQYF. CDR3 coding DNA: TGTGCCAGCAGCGGTACTCCGGGAGCCAAAAACATTCAGTACTTC.

The rearrangement links TRBV29-1 to TRBJ2-2; D not certain. Germline V gene sequence: CDR1 SQVTM, CDR2 ANQGSEA. CDR3 length: 13 residues. Between the trimmed V and J ends, which lost 4 bases and 3 bases, there was a span of 9 bases. The CDR3 is CSVGDTDTGELFF. As DNA, the CDR3 is TGCAGCGTTGGCGACACAGACACCGGGGAGCTGTTTTTT.

The chain combines TRBV7-9 with TRBJ2-7, with D hard to call. The germline V gene has CDR1 SEHNR and CDR2 FQNEAQ (reference sequence). The CDR3 consists of 13 residues. The V and J ends lost 3 bases and 7 bases respectively, with 13 bases between them. In DNA form, the CDR3 reads TGTGCCAGCAGCTTCCCTGTCCCAGGTGAGCAGTACTTC. Its protein product is CASSFPVPGEQYF.

The chain links TRBV5-1 to TRBJ1-2; the D gene is possibly TRBD1 (6 bases). The V end lost 4 bases, the J end lost 8 bases, and 33 bases lay between the germline ends. The CDR3 contains 19 residues. Germline CDR1 is SGHRS and CDR2 is YFSETQ. The CDR3 DNA follows: TGCGCCAGCAGCGCCGTGGGTAGGGCAAGGACCAGTAAGGGGGAAGGCTACACCTTC. Translation: CASSAVGRARTSKGEGYTF.

This chain links TRBV5-4 with TRBJ1-1; unclear D gene. The CDR3 is made up of 14 amino acids. V dropped 4 bases and J dropped 2 bases, with 12 bases sitting between them. The germline gives CDR1 SGHNT, CDR2 YYREEE (reference sequence). The CDR3 nucleotides are TGTGCCAGCAGCGGAACACACGGAAACACTGAAGCTTTCTTT. This sequence encodes CASSGTHGNTEAFF.